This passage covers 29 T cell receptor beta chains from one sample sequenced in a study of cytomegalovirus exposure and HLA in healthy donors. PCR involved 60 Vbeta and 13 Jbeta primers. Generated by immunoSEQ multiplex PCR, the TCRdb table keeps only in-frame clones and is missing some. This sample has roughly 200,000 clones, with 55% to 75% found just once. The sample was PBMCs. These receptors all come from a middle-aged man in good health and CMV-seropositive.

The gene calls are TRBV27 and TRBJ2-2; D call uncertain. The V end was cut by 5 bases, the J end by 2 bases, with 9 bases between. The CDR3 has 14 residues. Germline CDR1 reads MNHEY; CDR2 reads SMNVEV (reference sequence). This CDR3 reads CASSISLNTGELFF. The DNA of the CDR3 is TGTGCCAGCAGTATTAGCCTAAACACCGGGGAGCTGTTTTTT.

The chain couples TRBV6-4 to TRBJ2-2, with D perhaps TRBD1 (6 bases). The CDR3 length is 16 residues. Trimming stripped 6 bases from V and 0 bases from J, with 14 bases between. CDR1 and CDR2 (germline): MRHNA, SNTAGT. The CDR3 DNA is TGTGCCAGCAGACGGGACATATTTTCGAACACCGGGGAGCTGTTTTTT. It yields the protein CASRRDIFSNTGELFF.

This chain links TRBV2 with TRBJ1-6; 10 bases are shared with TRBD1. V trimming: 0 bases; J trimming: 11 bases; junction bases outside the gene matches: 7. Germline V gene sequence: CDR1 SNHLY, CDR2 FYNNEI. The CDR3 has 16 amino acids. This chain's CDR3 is CASSEAPGQGRTPLHF. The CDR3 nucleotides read TGTGCCAGCAGTGAAGCCCCGGGACAGGGGAGGACACCCCTCCACTTT.

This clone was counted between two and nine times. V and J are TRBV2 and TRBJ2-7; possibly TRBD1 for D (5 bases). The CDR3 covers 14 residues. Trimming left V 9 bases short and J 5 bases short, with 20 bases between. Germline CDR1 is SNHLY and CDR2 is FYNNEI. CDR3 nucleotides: TGTGCCAGGGTTCTCCAAGGGGCTGGGAACGAGCAGTACTTC. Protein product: CARVLQGAGNEQYF.

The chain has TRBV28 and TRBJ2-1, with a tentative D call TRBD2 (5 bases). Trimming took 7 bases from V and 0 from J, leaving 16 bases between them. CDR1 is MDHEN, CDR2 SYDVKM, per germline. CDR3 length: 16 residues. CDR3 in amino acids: CASTDWESGSYNEQFF. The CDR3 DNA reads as TGTGCCAGCACCGACTGGGAGTCGGGCTCCTACAATGAGCAGTTCTTC.

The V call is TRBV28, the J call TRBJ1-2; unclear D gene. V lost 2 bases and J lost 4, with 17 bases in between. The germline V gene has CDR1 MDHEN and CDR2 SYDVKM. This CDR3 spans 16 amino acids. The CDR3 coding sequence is TGTGCCAGCAGTTTAAGGGCGGAGGGATTGAGCTATGGCTACACCTTC. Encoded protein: CASSLRAEGLSYGYTF.

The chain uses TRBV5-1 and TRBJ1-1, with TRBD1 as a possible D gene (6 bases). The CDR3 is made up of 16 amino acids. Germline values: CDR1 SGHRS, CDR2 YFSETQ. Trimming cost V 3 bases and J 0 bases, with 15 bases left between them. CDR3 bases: TGCGCCAGCAGCTGGGGATGGGGGGGCTTGAACACTGAAGCTTTCTTT. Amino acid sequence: CASSWGWGGLNTEAFF.

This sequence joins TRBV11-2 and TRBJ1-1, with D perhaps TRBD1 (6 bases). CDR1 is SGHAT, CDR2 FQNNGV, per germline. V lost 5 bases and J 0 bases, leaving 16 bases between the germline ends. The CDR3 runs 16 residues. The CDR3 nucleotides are TGTGCCAGCAGCCAGGGGCGTCTCCCGATGAACACTGAAGCTTTCTTT. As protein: CASSQGRLPMNTEAFF.

For the CDR3, the DNA is TGTGCCAGCAGCCCCGACGGGGGACAGGTGCAGTACTTC. Translation: CASSPDGGQVQYF. The genes are TRBV5-4 and TRBJ2-7; TRBD1 matches at 8 bases. This CDR3 comprises 13 residues. Germline V CDR1 and CDR2: SGHNT, YYREEE (reference sequence). V was pared by 4 bases and J by 9 bases, with 9 bases of the junction left unmatched.

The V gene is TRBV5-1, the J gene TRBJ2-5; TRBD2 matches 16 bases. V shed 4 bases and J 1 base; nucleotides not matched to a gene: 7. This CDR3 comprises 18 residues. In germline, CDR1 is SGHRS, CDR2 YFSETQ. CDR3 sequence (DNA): TGCGCCAGCAGCCCGGGACTAGCGGGGGGGGGCCTCCAAGAGACCCAGTACTTC. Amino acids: CASSPGLAGGGLQETQYF. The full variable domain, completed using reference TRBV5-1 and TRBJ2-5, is KAGVTQTPRYLIKTRGQQVTLSCSPISGHRSVSWYQQTPGQGLQFLFEYFSETQRNKGNFPGRFSGRQFSNSRSEMNVSTLELGDSALYLCASSPGLAGGGLQETQYFGPGTRLLVL.

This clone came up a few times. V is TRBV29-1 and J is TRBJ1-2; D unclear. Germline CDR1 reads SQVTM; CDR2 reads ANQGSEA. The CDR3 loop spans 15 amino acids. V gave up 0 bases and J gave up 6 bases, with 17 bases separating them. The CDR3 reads CSVEDQRGISHGYTF. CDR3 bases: TGCAGCGTTGAAGATCAGCGGGGAATTTCGCATGGCTACACCTTC.

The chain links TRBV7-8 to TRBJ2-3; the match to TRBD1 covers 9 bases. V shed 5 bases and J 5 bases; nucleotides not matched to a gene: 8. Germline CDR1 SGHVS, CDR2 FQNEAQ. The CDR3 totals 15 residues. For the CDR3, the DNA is TGTGCCAGCAGCCCTCCGGGACAGGGTCGAGATACGCAGTATTTT. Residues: CASSPPGQGRDTQYF.

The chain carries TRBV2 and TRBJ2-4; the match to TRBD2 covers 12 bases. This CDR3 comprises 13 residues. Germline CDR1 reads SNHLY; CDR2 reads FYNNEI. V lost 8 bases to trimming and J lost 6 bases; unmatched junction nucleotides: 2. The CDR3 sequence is CASASGGGNIQYF. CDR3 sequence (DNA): TGTGCCAGCGCTAGCGGGGGGGGAAACATTCAGTACTTC. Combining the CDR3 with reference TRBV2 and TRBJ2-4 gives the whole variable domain EPEVTQTPSHQVTQMGQEVILRCVPISNHLYFYWYRQILGQKVEFLVSFYNNEISEKSEIFDDQFSVERPDGSNFTLKIRSTKLEDSAMYFCASASGGGNIQYFGAGTRLSVL.

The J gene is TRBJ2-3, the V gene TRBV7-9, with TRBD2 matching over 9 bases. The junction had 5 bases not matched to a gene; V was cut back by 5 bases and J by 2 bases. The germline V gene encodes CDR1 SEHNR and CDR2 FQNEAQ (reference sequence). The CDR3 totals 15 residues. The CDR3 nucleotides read TGTGCCAGCAGCAAGGCGGGGGGGCTCACAGATACGCAGTATTTT. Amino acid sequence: CASSKAGGLTDTQYF.

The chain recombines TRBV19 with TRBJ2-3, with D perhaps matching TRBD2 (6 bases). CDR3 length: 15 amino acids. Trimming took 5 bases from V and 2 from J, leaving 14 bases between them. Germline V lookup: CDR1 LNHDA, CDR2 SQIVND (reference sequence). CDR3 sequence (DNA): TGTGCCAGTAGTGCTCTGGGGGGATACACAGATACGCAGTATTTT. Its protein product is CASSALGGYTDTQYF.

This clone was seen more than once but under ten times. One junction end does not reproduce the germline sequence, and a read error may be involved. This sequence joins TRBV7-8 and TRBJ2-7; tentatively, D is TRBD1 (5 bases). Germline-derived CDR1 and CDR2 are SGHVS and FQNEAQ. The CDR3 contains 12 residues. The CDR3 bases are TGTGCGTCCCACAGTAGGGGAACGAGGACCTTCTTC. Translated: CASHSRGTRTFF.

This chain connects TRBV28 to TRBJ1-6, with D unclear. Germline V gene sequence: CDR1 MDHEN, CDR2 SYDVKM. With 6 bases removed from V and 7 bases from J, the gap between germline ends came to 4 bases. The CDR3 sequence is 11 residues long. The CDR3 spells CASRTNSPLHF. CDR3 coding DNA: TGTGCCAGCAGGACAAATTCACCCCTCCACTTT. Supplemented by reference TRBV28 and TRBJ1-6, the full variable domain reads DVKVTQSSRYLVKRTGEKVFLECVQDMDHENMFWYRQDPGLGLRLIYFSYDVKMKEKGDIPEGYSVSREKKERFSLILESASTNQTSMYLCASRTNSPLHFGNGTRLTVT.

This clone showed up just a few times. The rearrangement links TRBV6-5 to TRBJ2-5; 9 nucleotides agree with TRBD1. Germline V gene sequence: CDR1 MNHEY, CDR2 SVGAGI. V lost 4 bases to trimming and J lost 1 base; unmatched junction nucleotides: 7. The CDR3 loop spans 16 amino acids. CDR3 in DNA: TGTGCCAGCAGTTCCACCGGGACAGGGCTCCAAGAGACCCAGTACTTC. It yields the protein CASSSTGTGLQETQYF.

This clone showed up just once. CDR3 bases: TGTGCCAGCAGAAACGGGGGTGACTATGGCTACACCTTC. It is translated as CASRNGGDYGYTF. The genes are TRBV6-1 and TRBJ1-2; tentative D call: TRBD1 (5 bases). V gave up 6 bases and J gave up 3 bases, with 11 bases separating them. This CDR3 region has 13 residues. Looked up from germline, CDR1 is MNHNS and CDR2 is SASEGT.

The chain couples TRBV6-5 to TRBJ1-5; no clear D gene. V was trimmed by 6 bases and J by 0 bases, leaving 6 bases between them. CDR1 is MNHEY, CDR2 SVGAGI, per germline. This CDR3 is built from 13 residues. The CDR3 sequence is CASSLNSNQPQHF. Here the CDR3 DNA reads TGTGCCAGCAGCCTAAATAGCAATCAGCCCCAGCATTTT.

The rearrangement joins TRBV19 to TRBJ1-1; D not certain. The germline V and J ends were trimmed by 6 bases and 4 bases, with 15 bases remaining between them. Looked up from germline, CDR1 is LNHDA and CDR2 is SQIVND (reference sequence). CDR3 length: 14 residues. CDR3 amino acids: CASREGLGSTEAFF. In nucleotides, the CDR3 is TGTGCCAGTAGAGAGGGATTAGGGAGCACTGAAGCTTTCTTT.

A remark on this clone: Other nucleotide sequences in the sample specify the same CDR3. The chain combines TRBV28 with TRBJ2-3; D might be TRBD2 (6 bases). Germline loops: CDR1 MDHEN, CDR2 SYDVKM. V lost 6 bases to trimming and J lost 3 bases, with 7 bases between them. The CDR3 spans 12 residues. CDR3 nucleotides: TGTGCCAGCAGCAGCGGGACAGATACGCAGTATTTT. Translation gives CASSSGTDTQYF.

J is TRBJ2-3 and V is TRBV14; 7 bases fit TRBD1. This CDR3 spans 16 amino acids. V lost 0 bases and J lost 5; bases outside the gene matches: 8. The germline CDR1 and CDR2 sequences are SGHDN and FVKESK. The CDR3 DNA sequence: TGTGCCAGCAGCCAAGATAGAGGACAGGCAGGAGATACGCAGTATTTT. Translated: CASSQDRGQAGDTQYF.

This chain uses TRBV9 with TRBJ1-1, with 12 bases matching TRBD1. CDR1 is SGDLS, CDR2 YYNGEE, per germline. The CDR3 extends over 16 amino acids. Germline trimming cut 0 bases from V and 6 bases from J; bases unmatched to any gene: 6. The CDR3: CASSVGGTGGTAEAFF. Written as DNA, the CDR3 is TGTGCCAGCAGCGTAGGTGGGACAGGGGGCACCGCTGAAGCTTTCTTT.

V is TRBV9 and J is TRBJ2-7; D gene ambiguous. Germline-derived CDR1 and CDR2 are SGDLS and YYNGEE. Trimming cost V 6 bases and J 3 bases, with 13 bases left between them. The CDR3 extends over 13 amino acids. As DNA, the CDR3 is TGTGCCAGCAACGAATCCCCGGGCTACGAGCAGTACTTC. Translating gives CASNESPGYEQYF.

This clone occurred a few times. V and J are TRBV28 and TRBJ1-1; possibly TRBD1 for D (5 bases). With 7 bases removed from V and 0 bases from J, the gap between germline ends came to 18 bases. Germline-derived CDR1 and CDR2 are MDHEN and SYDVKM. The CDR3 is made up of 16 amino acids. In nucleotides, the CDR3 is TGTGCCAGCAAAGGGGAGGGTAAGGGCATGAACACTGAAGCTTTCTTT. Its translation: CASKGEGKGMNTEAFF. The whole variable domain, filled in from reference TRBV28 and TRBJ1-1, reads DVKVTQSSRYLVKRTGEKVFLECVQDMDHENMFWYRQDPGLGLRLIYFSYDVKMKEKGDIPEGYSVSREKKERFSLILESASTNQTSMYLCASKGEGKGMNTEAFFGQGTRLTVV.

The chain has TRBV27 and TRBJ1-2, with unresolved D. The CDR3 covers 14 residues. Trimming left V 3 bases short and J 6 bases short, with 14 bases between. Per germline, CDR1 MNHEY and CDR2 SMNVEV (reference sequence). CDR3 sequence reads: CASSFNPHGNGYTF. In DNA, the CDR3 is TGTGCCAGCAGTTTTAACCCTCATGGCAATGGCTACACCTTC.

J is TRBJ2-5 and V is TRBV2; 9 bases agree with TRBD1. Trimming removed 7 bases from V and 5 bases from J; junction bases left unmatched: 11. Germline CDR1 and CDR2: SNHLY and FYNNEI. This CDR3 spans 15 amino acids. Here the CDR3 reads CASNPNRDREETQYF. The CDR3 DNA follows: TGTGCCAGCAACCCCAACCGGGACAGGGAGGAGACCCAGTACTTC.

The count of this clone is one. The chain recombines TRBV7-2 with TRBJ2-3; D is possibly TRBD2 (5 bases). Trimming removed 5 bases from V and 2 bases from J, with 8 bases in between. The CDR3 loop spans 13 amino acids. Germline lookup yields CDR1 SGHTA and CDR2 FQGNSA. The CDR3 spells CASSRGFTDTQYF. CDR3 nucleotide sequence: TGTGCCAGCAGCCGCGGGTTCACAGATACGCAGTATTTT.